This TCR beta chain was retrieved from a study of tissue T cells after allogeneic stem cell transplantation. The V gene end was trimmed by 5 bases and the J gene end by 7 bases; junction bases not matched to a gene: 10. The germline V gene encodes CDR1 KGHTA and CDR2 FRNEEI. The length of the CDR3 is 15 residues. Time point of the sample: mouse harvest day 14 after allogeneic transplant. The graft held 10^6 splenic CD5+ T cells and 10^7 T-cell-depleted bone marrow cells. Tissues came from B6→BALB/c major-mismatch GVHD mice at day 7 or 14. Study findings and constraints: Anatomically similar tissues had similar TCR repertoires within each patient. Across patients, clones rarely overlapped, yet motif clusters were shared tissue-specifically. Which tissue TCRs were alloreactive or antigen-specific was not determined. Some clones might be persisting host cells.

This clone was counted between two and nine times. Its specificity is unknown. Gene names follow the mouse nomenclature. The CDR3 end lies 1 residue beyond the end of the read and is filled in from the germline J gene. This table comes from immunoSEQ multiplex PCR, and its TCRdb copy is limited to in-frame clones, with some not included. The sample records roughly 3,200 clones, over 45% being singletons. This chain links TRBV24 with TRBJ1-4; 7 nucleotides agree with TRBD1. Material: gut tissue. The source is a female BALB/c mouse given C57BL/6 T cells with graft-versus-host disease after an allogeneic hematopoietic cell transplant. The DNA read from the CDR3 is TGTGCCAGCAGTTGCTCCGGGACAGAGGGCGAAAGATTATTT. Translated, it gives CASSCSGTEGERLF. The full CDR3 sequence reads CASSCSGTEGERLFF.